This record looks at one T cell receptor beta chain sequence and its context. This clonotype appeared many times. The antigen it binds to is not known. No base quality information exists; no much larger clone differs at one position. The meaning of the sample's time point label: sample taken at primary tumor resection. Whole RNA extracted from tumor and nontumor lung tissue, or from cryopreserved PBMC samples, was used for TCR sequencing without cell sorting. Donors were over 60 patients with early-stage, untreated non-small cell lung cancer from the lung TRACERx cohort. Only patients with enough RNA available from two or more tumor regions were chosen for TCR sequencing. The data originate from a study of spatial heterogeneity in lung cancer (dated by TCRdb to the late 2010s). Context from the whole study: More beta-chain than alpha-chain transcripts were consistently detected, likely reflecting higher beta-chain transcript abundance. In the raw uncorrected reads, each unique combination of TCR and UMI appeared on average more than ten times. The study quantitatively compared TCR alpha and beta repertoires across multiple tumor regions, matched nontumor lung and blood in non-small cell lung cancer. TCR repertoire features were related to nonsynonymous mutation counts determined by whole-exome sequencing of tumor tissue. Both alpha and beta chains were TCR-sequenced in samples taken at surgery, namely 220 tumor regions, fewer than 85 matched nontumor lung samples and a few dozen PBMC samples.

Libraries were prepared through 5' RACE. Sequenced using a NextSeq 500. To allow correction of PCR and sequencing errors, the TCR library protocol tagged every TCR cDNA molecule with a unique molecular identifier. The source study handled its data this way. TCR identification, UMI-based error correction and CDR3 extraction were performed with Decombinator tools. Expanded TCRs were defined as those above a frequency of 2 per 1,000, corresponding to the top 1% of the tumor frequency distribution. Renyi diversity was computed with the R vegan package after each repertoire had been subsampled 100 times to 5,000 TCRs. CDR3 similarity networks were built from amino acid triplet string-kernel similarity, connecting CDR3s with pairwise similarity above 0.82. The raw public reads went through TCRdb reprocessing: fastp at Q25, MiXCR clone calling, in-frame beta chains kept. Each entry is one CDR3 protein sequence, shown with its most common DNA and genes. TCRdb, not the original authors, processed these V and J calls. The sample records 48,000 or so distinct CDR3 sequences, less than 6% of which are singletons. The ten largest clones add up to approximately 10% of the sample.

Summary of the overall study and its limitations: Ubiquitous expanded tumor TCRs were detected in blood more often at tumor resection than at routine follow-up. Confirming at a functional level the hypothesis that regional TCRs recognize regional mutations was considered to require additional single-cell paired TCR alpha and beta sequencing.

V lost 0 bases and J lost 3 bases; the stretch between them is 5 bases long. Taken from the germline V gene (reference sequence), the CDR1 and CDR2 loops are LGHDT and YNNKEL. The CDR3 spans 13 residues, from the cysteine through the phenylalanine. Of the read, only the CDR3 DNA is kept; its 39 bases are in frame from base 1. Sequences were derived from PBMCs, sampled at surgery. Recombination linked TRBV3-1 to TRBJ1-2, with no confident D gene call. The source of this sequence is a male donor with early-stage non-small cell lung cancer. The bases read TGTGCCAGCAGCCAAGAGGGAGACTATGGCTACACCTTC. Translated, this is CASSQEGDYGYTF.